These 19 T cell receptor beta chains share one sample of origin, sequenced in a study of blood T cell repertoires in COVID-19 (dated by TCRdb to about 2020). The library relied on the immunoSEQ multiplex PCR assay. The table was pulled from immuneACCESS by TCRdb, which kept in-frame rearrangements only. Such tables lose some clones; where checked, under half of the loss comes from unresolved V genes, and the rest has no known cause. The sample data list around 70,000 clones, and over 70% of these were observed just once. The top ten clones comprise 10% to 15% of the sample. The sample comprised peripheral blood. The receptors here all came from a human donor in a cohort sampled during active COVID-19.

CDR3 DNA: TGTGCCAGCAGCTTGACCTGGGACAGCACAAATTCACCCCTCCACTTT. Amino acid sequence: CASSLTWDSTNSPLHF. V usage is TRBV7-2 and J usage is TRBJ1-6, with TRBD1 matching 7 bases. V shed 3 bases and J 7 bases; nucleotides not matched to a gene: 9. From germline, CDR1 is SGHTA and CDR2 FQGNSA. This CDR3 contains 16 residues.

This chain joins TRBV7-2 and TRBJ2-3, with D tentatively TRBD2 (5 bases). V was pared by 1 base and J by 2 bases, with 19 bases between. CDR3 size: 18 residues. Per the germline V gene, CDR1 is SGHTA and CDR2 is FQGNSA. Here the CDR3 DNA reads TGTGCCAGCAGCTTAGTCACTAGTTCACTTACATTCACAGATACGCAGTATTTT. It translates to CASSLVTSSLTFTDTQYF.

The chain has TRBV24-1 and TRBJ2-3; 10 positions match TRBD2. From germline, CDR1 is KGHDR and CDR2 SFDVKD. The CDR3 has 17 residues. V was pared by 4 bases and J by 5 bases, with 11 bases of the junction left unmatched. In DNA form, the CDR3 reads TGTGCCACCAGTGACCCGACTAGCGGGTCAACGAGAGATACGCAGTATTTT. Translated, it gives CATSDPTSGSTRDTQYF.

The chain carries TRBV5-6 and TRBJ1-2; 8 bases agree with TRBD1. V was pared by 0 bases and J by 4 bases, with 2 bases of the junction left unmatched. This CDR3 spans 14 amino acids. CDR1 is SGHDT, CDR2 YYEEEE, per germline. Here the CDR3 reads CASSLGTGRYGYTF. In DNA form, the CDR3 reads TGTGCCAGCAGCTTGGGGACAGGGCGCTATGGCTACACCTTC.

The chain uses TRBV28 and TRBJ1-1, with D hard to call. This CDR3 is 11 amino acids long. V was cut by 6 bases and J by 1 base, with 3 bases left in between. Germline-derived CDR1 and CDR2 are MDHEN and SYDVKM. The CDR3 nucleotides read TGTGCCAGCAGCCAGAACACTGAAGCTTTCTTT. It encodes CASSQNTEAFF. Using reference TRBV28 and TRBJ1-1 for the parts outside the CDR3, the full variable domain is DVKVTQSSRYLVKRTGEKVFLECVQDMDHENMFWYRQDPGLGLRLIYFSYDVKMKEKGDIPEGYSVSREKKERFSLILESASTNQTSMYLCASSQNTEAFFGQGTRLTVV.

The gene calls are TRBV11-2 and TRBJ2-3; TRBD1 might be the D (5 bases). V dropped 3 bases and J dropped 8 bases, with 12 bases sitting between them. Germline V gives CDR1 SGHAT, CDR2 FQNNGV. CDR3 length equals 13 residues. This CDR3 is CASSFKEGVTQYF. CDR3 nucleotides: TGTGCCAGCAGCTTTAAAGAAGGGGTTACGCAGTATTTT.

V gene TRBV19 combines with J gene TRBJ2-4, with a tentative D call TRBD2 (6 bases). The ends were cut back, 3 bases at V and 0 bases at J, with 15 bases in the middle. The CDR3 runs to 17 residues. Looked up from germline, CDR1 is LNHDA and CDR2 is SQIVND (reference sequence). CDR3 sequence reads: CASSIGPGLQAKNIQYF. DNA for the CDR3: TGTGCCAGTAGTATTGGACCGGGACTGCAAGCCAAAAACATTCAGTACTTC.

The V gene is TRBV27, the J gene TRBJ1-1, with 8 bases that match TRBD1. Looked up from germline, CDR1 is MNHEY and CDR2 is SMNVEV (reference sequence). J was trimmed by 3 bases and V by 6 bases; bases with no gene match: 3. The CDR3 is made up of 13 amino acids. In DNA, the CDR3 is TGTGCCAGCAGAGGGACAGGATACACTGAAGCTTTCTTT. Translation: CASRGTGYTEAFF.

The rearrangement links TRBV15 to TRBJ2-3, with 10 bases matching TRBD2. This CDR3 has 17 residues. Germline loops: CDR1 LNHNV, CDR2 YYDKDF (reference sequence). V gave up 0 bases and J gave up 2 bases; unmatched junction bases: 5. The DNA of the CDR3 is TGTGCCACCAGCAGAGATCTACTAGCGGGATCCACAGATACGCAGTATTTT. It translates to CATSRDLLAGSTDTQYF. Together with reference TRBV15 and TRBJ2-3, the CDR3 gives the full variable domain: DAMVIQNPRYQVTQFGKPVTLSCSQTLNHNVMYWYQQKSSQAPKLLFHYYDKDFNNEADTPDNFQSRRPNTSFCFLDIRSPGLGDTAMYLCATSRDLLAGSTDTQYFGPGTRLTVL.

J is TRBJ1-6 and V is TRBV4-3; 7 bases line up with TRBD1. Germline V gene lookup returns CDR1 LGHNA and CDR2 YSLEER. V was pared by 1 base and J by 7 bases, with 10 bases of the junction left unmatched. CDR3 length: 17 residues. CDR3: CASSQVQRDRKNSPLHF. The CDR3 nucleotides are TGCGCCAGCAGCCAAGTACAAAGGGACAGAAAGAATTCACCCCTCCACTTT.

The CDR3 region is CASRESGTINTGELFF. The CDR3 region has the DNA TGTGCCAGCAGGGAATCCGGGACAATTAACACCGGGGAGCTGTTTTTT. The genes are TRBV7-3 and TRBJ2-2; D may be TRBD1 (6 bases). Germline assignment: CDR1 SGHTA and CDR2 FQGTGA. The V end was cut by 6 bases, the J end by 2 bases, with 16 bases between. The CDR3 has 16 residues.

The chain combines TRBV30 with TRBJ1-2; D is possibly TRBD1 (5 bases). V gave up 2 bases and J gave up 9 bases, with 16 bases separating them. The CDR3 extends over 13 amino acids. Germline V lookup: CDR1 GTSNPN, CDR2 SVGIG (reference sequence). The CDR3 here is CAWSYGGSRSYTF. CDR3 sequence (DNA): TGTGCCTGGAGTTACGGGGGGTCGAGGAGCTACACCTTC.

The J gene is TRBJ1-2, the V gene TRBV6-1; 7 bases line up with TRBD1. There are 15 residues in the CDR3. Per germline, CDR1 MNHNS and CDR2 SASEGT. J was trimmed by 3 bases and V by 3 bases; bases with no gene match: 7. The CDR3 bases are TGTGCCAGCAGTGATTTTGACAGGGCGGACTATGGCTACACCTTC. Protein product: CASSDFDRADYGYTF.

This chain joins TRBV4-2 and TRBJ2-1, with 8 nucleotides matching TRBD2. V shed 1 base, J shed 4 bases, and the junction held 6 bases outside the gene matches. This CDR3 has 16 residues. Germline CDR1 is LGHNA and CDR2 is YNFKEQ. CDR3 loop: CASSQAGGREYNEQFF. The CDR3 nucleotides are TGTGCCAGCAGCCAAGCGGGGGGGCGAGAGTACAATGAGCAGTTCTTC.

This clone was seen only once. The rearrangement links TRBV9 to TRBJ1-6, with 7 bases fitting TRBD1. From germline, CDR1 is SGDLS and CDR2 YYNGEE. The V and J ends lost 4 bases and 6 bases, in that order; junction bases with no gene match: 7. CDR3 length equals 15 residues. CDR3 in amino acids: CASSPRDSINSPLHF. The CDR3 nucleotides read TGTGCCAGCAGCCCAAGGGACAGCATTAATTCACCCCTCCACTTT.

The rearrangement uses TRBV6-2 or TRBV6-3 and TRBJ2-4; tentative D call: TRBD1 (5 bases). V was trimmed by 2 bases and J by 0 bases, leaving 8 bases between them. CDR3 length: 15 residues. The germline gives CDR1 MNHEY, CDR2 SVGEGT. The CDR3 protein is CASSYGALAKNIQYF. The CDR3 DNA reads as TGTGCCAGCAGTTACGGGGCCCTAGCCAAAAACATTCAGTACTTC.

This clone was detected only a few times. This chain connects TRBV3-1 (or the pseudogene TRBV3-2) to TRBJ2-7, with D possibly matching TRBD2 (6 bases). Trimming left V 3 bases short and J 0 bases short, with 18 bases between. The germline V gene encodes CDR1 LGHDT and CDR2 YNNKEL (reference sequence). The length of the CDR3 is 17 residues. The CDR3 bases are TGTGCCAGCAGCCATCCTGATCGGAGGGCGAGCTCCTACGAGCAGTACTTC. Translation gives CASSHPDRRASSYEQYF.

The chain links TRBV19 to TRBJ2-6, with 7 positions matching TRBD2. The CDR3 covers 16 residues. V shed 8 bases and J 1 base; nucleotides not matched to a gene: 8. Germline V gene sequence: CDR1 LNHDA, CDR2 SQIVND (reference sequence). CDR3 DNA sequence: TGTGCCAGTGATCATAGCGGGTCGTCTGGGGCCAACGTCCTGACTTTC. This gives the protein CASDHSGSSGANVLTF.

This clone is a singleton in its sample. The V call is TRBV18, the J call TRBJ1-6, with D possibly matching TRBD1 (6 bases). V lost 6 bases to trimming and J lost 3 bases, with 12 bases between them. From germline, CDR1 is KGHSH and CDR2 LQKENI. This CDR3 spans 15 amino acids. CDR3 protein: CASSATQGYNSPLHF. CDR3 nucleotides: TGTGCCAGCTCGGCCACACAGGGCTATAATTCACCCCTCCACTTT.